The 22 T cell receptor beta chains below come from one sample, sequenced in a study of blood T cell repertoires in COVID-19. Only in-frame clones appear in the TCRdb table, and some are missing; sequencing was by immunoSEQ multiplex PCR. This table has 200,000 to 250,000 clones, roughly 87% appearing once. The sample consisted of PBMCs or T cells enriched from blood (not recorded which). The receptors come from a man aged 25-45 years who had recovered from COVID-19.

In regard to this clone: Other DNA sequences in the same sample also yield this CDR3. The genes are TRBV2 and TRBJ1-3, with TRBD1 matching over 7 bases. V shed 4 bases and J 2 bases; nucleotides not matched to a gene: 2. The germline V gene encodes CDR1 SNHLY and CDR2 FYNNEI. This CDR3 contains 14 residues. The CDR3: CASSGQGTGNTIYF. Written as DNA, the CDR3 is TGTGCCAGCAGTGGACAGGGTACTGGAAACACCATATATTTT.

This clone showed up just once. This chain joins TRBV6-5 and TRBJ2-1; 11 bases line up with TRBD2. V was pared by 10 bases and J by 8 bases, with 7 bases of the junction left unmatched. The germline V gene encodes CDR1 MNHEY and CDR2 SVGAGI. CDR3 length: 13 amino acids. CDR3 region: CATGLAVFDEQFF. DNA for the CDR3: TGTGCCACGGGACTAGCGGTATTCGATGAGCAGTTCTTC.

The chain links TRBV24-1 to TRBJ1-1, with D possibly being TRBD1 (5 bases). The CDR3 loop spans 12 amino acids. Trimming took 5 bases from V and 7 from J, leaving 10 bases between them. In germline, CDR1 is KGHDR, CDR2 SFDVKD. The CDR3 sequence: CATSGVGGEAFF. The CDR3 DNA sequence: TGTGCCACCAGTGGTGTGGGGGGTGAAGCTTTCTTT.

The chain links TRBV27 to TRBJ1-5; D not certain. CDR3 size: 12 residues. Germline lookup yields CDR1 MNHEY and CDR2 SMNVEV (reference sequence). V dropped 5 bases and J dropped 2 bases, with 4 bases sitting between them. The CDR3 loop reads CASSGRNQPQHF. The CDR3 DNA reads TGTGCCAGCAGTGGGCGCAATCAGCCCCAGCATTTT.

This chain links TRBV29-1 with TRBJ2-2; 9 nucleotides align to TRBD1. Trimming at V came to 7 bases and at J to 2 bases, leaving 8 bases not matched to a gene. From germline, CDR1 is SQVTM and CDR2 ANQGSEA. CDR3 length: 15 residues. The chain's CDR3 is CSARRDRVNTGELFF. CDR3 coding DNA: TGCAGCGCCCGCCGGGACAGGGTCAACACCGGGGAGCTGTTTTTT.

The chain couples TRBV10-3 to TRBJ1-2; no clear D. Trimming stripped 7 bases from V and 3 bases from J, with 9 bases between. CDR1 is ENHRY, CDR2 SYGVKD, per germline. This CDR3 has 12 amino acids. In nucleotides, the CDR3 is TGTGCCATCACAGAGGGCGACTATGGCTACACCTTC. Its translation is CAITEGDYGYTF.

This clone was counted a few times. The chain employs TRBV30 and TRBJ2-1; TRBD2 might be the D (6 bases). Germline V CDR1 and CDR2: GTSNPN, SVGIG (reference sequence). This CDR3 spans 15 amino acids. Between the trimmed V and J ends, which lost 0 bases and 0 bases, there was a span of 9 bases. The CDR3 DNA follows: TGTGCCTGGAGTGTCCGGGGGTCCTCCTACAATGAGCAGTTCTTC. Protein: CAWSVRGSSYNEQFF.

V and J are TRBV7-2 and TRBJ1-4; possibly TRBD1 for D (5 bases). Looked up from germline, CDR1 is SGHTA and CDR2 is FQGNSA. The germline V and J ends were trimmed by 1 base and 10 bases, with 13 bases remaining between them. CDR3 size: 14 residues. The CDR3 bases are TGTGCCAGCAGCTTAGAAGGATCTAGGGGAAAACTGTTTTTT. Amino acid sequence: CASSLEGSRGKLFF.

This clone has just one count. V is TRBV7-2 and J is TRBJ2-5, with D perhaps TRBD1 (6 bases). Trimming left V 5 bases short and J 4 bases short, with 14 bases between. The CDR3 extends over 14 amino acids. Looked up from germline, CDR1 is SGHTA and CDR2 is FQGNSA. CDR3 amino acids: CASSRGGSGETQYF. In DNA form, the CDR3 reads TGTGCCAGCAGCAGAGGGGGATCGGGAGAGACCCAGTACTTC.

The CDR3 coding sequence is TGCGCCAGCAAGGCGGGGGCCTCCACTGAAGCTTTCTTT. Protein product: CASKAGASTEAFF. The chain links TRBV5-1 to TRBJ1-1; D is perhaps TRBD1 (6 bases). Germline V gene lookup returns CDR1 SGHRS and CDR2 YFSETQ. This CDR3 has 13 residues. The V and J ends lost 6 bases and 4 bases respectively, with 13 bases between them.

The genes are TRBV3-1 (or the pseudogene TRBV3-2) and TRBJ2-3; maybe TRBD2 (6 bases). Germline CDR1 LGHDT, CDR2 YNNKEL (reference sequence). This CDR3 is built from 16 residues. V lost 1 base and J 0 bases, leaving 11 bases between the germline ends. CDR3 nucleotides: TGTGCCAGCAGCCAAGGCGGGGCGGATAGCACAGATACGCAGTATTTT. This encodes CASSQGGADSTDTQYF.

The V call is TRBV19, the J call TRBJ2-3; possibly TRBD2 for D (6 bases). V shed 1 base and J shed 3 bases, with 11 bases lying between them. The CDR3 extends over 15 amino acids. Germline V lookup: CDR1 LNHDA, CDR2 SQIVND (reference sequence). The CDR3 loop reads CASSIGRGGTDTQYF. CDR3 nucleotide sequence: TGTGCCAGTAGTATAGGGCGGGGAGGTACAGATACGCAGTATTTT.

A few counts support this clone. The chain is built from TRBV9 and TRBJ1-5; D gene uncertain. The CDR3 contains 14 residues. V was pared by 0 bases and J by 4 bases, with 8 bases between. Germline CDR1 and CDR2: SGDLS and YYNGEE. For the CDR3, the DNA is TGTGCCAGCAGCGTAGAGCCAACTAATCAGCCCCAGCATTTT. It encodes CASSVEPTNQPQHF.

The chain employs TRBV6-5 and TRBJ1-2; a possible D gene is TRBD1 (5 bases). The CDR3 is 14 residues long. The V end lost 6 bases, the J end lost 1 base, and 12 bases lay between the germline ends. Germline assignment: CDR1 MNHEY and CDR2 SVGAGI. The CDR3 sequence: CASSNLDNNYGYTF. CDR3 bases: TGTGCCAGCAGCAACCTGGACAATAACTATGGCTACACCTTC.

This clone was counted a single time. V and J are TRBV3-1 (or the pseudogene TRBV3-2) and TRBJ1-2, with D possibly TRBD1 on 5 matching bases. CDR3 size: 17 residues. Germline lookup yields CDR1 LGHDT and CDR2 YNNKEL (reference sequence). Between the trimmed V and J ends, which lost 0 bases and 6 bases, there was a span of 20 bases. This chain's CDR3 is CASSQDSWGLTTNGYTF. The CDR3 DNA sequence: TGTGCCAGCAGCCAAGACTCTTGGGGCCTGACAACAAATGGCTACACCTTC.

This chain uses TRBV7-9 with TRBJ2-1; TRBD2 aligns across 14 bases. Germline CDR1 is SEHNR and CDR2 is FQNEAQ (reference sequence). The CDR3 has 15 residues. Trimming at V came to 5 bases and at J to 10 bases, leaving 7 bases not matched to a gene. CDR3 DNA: TGTGCCAGCAGCCACGGACTAGCGGGGGGACGCGAGCAGTTCTTC. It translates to CASSHGLAGGREQFF.

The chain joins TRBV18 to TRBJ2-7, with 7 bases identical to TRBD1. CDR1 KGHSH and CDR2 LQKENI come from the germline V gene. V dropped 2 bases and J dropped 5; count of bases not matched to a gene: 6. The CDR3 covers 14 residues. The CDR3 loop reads CASSPDRVTHEQYF. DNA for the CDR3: TGTGCCAGCTCACCAGACAGGGTAACCCACGAGCAGTACTTC. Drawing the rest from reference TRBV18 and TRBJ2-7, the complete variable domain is NAGVMQNPRHLVRRRGQEARLRCSPMKGHSHVYWYRQLPEEGLKFMVYLQKENIIDESGMPKERFSAEFPKEGPSILRIQQVVRGDSAAYFCASSPDRVTHEQYFGPGTRLTVT.

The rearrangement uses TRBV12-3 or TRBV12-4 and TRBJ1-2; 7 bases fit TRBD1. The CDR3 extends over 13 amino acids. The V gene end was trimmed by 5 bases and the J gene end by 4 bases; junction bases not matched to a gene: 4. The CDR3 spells CASSRQGTYGYTF. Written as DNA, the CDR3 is TGTGCCAGCAGTAGACAGGGAACCTATGGCTACACCTTC.

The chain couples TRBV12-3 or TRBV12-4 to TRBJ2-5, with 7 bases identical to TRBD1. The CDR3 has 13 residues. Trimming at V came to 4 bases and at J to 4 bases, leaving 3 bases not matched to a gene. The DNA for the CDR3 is TGTGCCAGCAGTTCGACAGGGACAGAGACCCAGTACTTC. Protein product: CASSSTGTETQYF.

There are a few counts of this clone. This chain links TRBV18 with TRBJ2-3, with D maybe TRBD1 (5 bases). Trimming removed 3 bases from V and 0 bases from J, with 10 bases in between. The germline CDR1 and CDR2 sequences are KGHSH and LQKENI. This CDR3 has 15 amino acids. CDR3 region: CASSPLTASTDTQYF. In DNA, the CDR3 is TGTGCCAGCTCACCCCTGACAGCTAGCACAGATACGCAGTATTTT.

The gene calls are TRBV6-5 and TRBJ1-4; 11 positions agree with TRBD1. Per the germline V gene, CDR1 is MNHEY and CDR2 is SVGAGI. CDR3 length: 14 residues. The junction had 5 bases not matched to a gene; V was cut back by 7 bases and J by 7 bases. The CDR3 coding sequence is TGTGCCAGCACCCGGGACAGGGGGATTGAAAAACTGTTTTTT. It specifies CASTRDRGIEKLFF.

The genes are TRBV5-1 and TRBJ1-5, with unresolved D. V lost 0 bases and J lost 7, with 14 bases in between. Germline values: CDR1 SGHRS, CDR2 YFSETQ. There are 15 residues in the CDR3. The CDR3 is CASSLGAGGGQPQHF. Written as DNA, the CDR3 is TGCGCCAGCAGCTTGGGGGCGGGTGGTGGCCAGCCCCAGCATTTT.